This T cell receptor (beta chain) originates from a study of control samples from healthy donors and cancer patients. V was shortened by 1 base and J by 5 bases, with 9 bases between the two germline ends. CDR1 is MNHNS, CDR2 SASEGT, per germline. CDR3 length: 14 residues. TCRdb's table, derived via immunoSEQ multiplex PCR, lists solely in-frame clones and lacks some. This sample yields around 170,000 clones, of which about 90% are seen a single time; around 5% belongs to the top ten. Sequencing used blood. J is TRBJ2-4 and V is TRBV6-1, with a weak D call TRBD1 (5 bases). The TCR originated in a woman between 25 and 40 years old in good health. Here the CDR3 DNA reads TGTGCCAGCAGTGAAGTTGGCAGGGAAAACATTCAGTACTTC. Amino acids: CASSEVGRENIQYF.